This is a list of T cell receptor beta chains from one sample in a study of T cells after posttransplantation cyclophosphamide. TCRdb keeps only in-frame clones here, not all; method: immunoSEQ multiplex PCR. The sample yields about 22,000 clones, approximately 97% seen once. Material for sequencing was naive CD4+ T cells sorted from PBMCs. These receptors were collected from a man aged 50-59 years in good health, CMV-negative, and a related stem cell transplant donor. CDR3s include the opening cysteine and the closing phenylalanine or tryptophan. D genes are given only for firm matches. Clone size is given for some rows only: seen once, a few or many times, or a class if the clone is expanded.

J: TRBJ1-2
V: TRBV2
D: NA
size: NA
DNA: TGTGCCAGCAGTGAAGCGCGCCAGGAGGACTATGGCTACACCTTC
CDR3: CASSEARQEDYGYTF

J: TRBJ2-3
V: TRBV18
D: NA
size: NA
DNA: TGTGCCAGCTCACCCGCTAGCGTGGTCACAGATACGCAGTATTTT
CDR3: CASSPASVVTDTQYF

J: TRBJ2-1
V: TRBV30
D: TRBD2
size: NA
DNA: TGTGCCTGGAATAGCGGGAGACAGGTGCAGTTCTTC
CDR3: CAWNSGRQVQFF

J: TRBJ2-2
V: TRBV15
D: TRBD2
size: once
DNA: TGTGCCACCAGCGAGCGGGAAACCGGCGGGGAGCTGTTTTTT
CDR3: CATSERETGGELFF

J: TRBJ2-5
V: TRBV6-5
D: TRBD1
size: NA
DNA: TGTGCCAGCAGGGACAGGGTCGAGACCCAGTACTTC
CDR3: CASRDRVETQYF

J: TRBJ1-5
V: TRBV11-1
D: NA
size: NA
DNA: TGTGCCAGCAGCTTACGCGGGGGACATCAGCCCCAGCATTTT
CDR3: CASSLRGGHQPQHF

J: TRBJ1-6
V: TRBV11-2
D: TRBD1
size: NA
DNA: TGTGCCAGCAGCTTAGGTCGACAGGGGAACCCCTATAATTCACCCCTCCACTTT
CDR3: CASSLGRQGNPYNSPLHF

J: TRBJ1-6
V: TRBV7-9
D: NA
size: NA
DNA: TGTGCCAGCAGCTTAGGGAGCTCCTATAATTCCCCCCTCCACTTT
CDR3: CASSLGSSYNSPLHF

J: TRBJ2-7
V: TRBV28
D: NA
size: once
DNA: TGTGCCAGCCGGAGCCCCGGTGGCGAGCAGTACTTC
CDR3: CASRSPGGEQYF

J: TRBJ1-1
V: TRBV11-3
D: NA
size: once
DNA: TGTGCCAGCAGCCTCGACAGCATGAACACTGAAGCTTTCTTT
CDR3: CASSLDSMNTEAFF

J: TRBJ2-3
V: TRBV18
D: NA
size: NA
DNA: TGTGCCAGCTTACCAATCCTCCCCCCAGATACGCAGTATTTT
CDR3: CASLPILPPDTQYF

J: TRBJ2-5
V: TRBV19
D: TRBD2
size: NA
DNA: TGTGCCAGTAGTCGGACTAGCGGGGGGGCCGGCAAAGAGACCCAGTACTTC
CDR3: CASSRTSGGAGKETQYF

J: TRBJ2-3
V: TRBV7-9
D: TRBD2
size: NA
DNA: TGTGCCAGCAGCGCCCCTCAAGCGGGGGATACGCAGTATTTT
CDR3: CASSAPQAGDTQYF

J: TRBJ1-6
V: TRBV11-2
D: TRBD1
size: NA
DNA: TGTGCCAGCAGCTTTGAGGGGGCCTTCAGCTCACCCCTCCACTTT
CDR3: CASSFEGAFSSPLHF

J: TRBJ1-6
V: TRBV6-4
D: NA
size: NA
DNA: TGTGCCAGCACTGGGACTCAAGAACTGAATTCACCCCTCCACTTT
CDR3: CASTGTQELNSPLHF

J: TRBJ2-1
V: TRBV5-1
D: TRBD1
size: NA
DNA: TGCGCCAGCAGCCCGACAGGGGGAAATTACAATGAGCAGTTCTTC
CDR3: CASSPTGGNYNEQFF

J: TRBJ2-1
V: TRBV7-9
D: TRBD2
size: NA
DNA: TGTGCCAGCAGACCGAAGACTAGCGGGGTAAACAATGAGCAGTTCTTC
CDR3: CASRPKTSGVNNEQFF

J: TRBJ1-5
V: TRBV7-2
D: TRBD1
size: NA
DNA: TGTGCCAGCAGCACGTGGACAGGGGGCGCGGGGCAGCCCCAGCATTTT
CDR3: CASSTWTGGAGQPQHF

J: TRBJ1-6
V: TRBV18
D: NA
size: NA
DNA: TGTGCCAGCTCCCCCCCAGGATTCTCCCCCCTCCACTTT
CDR3: CASSPPGFSPLHF

J: TRBJ2-5
V: TRBV7-3
D: TRBD1
size: NA
DNA: TGTGCCAGCAGCCCACACAGGGGGCAGGAGACCCAGTACTTC
CDR3: CASSPHRGQETQYF

J: TRBJ1-1
V: TRBV9
D: NA
size: NA
DNA: TGTGCCAGCAGCGTCAATTTTCAGGTTATGGGCACTGAAGCTTTCTTT
CDR3: CASSVNFQVMGTEAFF

J: TRBJ2-1
V: TRBV11-2
D: TRBD1
size: NA
DNA: TGTGCCAGCAGCAGGAACAGGGGTTCCTACAATGAGCAGTTCTTC
CDR3: CASSRNRGSYNEQFF

J: TRBJ2-1
V: TRBV5-1
D: NA
size: NA
DNA: TGCGCCAGCAGCTCCCTCAATGAGCAGTTCTTC
CDR3: CASSSLNEQFF

J: TRBJ2-1
V: TRBV19
D: NA
size: NA
DNA: TGTGCCAGTAGTATTGAAGCGGGCGTTGCCTACAATGAGCAGTTCTTC
CDR3: CASSIEAGVAYNEQFF

J: TRBJ2-2
V: TRBV28
D: NA
size: NA
DNA: TGTGCCAGCAGTTTTGGGCCGTTCGCGAACACCGGGGAGCTGTTTTTT
CDR3: CASSFGPFANTGELFF

J: TRBJ2-1
V: TRBV7-9
D: TRBD1
size: NA
DNA: TGTGCCAGCAGCCTCGGGACAGCGAGGGAGCAGTTCTTC
CDR3: CASSLGTAREQFF

J: TRBJ2-1
V: TRBV4-1
D: TRBD2
size: NA
DNA: TGCGCCAGCAGCCAAGAGTTCGGGGAGGGCCTACTCGATGAGCAGTTCTTC
CDR3: CASSQEFGEGLLDEQFF

J: TRBJ2-7
V: TRBV4-3
D: TRBD1
size: NA
DNA: TGCGCCAGCAGCCAGGACTCCCGGACAGGGGGCTACGAGCAGTACTTC
CDR3: CASSQDSRTGGYEQYF

J: TRBJ1-4
V: TRBV7-9
D: NA
size: NA
DNA: TGTGCCAGCAGCCGAGGGGAGGGAAGAACTAATGAAAAACTGTTTTTT
CDR3: CASSRGEGRTNEKLFF

J: TRBJ2-5
V: TRBV27
D: NA
size: NA
DNA: TGTGCCAGCAGTTTCAGAACCAAAGAGACCCAGTACTTC
CDR3: CASSFRTKETQYF

J: TRBJ2-7
V: TRBV7-8
D: NA
size: NA
DNA: TGTGCCAGCAGCTTAGACGTCCGGGAGTTGCTTCACGAGCAGTACTTC
CDR3: CASSLDVRELLHEQYF

J: TRBJ2-2
V: TRBV5-8
D: NA
size: NA
DNA: TGTGCCAGCACCCCAGGTCCAGGGGAAAGGTTTAGCGGGGAGCTGTTTTTT
CDR3: CASTPGPGERFSGELFF

J: TRBJ2-3
V: TRBV4-1
D: NA
size: NA
DNA: TGCGCCAGCAGCCAAGATTCGACAGCGAGATGGGAAGATACGCAGTATTTT
CDR3: CASSQDSTARWEDTQYF

J: TRBJ1-2
V: TRBV9
D: TRBD1
size: NA
DNA: TGTGCCAGCAGCGACCCAAAGGACAGGGGCGGCTACACCTTC
CDR3: CASSDPKDRGGYTF

J: TRBJ2-7
V: TRBV11-2
D: TRBD1
size: NA
DNA: TGTGCCAGCAGCTTAAGGGGGACAGGCAATTACGAGCAGTACTTC
CDR3: CASSLRGTGNYEQYF

J: TRBJ1-2
V: TRBV19
D: TRBD1
size: NA
DNA: TGTGCCAGTAGTCAGGACAGGGAGGAGAGCTACACCTTC
CDR3: CASSQDREESYTF

J: TRBJ1-5
V: TRBV19
D: TRBD1
size: NA
DNA: TGTGCCATCGGACAGGGTGTGGGGCAGCCCCAGCATTTT
CDR3: CAIGQGVGQPQHF

J: TRBJ1-5
V: TRBV7-9
D: TRBD1
size: NA
DNA: TGTGCCAGCAGTTCTGCGGGACAGATCAATCAGCCCCAGCATTTT
CDR3: CASSSAGQINQPQHF

J: TRBJ1-2
V: TRBV27
D: TRBD1
size: NA
DNA: TGTGCCAGCAAGGGACAGGGGGCAGGGGGCTACACCTTC
CDR3: CASKGQGAGGYTF

J: TRBJ1-4
V: TRBV12-2
D: NA
size: NA
DNA: TGTGCAAGTCGCTCCACTATACACCGGGGGGTACAGGTTACTAATGAAAAACTGTTTTTT
CDR3: CASRSTIHRGVQVTNEKLFF